The 15 T cell receptor beta chains in this list originate from one sample, sequenced in a study of T cell repertoires in cytomegalovirus infection. TCRdb ran MiXCR on the reads and lists one entry per CDR3 protein. The sample consists of around 750,000 distinct CDR3 sequences, roughly 33% of them appearing once. Which antigens these TCRs recognize remains unknown. The sequences come from cultured CD8+ T cells from PBMCs, collected from culture after CMV antigen stimulation. The receptors were sampled from a human donor in good health (CMV status not recorded). Some clones in this sample may be carry-over from other donors' samples.

Comments on this clonotype: A junction end diverges from the germline sequence, so it may reflect a read error. The chain employs TRBV7-1 and TRBJ2-6; D call uncertain. TRBV7-1 is reported as an ORF; its role is uncertain. The CDR3 runs 14 residues. The CDR3 sequence: CGSPEVSGANVLTF. CDR3 nucleotides: TGTGGCAGCCCGGAAGTCTCTGGGGCCAACGTCCTGACTTTC.

This chain connects TRBV4-1 to TRBJ1-1; no clear D gene. This CDR3 is built from 18 residues. Germline CDR1 is MGHRA and CDR2 is YSYEKL. Trimming left V 0 bases short and J 1 base short, with 18 bases between. This chain's CDR3 is CASSQDKRGVGSNTEAFF. CDR3 coding DNA: TGCGCCAGCAGCCAAGATAAGCGGGGAGTGGGGTCGAACACTGAAGCTTTCTTT.

This clonotype appeared a few times. J is TRBJ2-2 and V is TRBV7-6, with 10 bases aligning to TRBD1. V dropped 2 bases and J dropped 5; count of bases not matched to a gene: 5. Germline values: CDR1 SGHVS, CDR2 FNYEAQ. CDR3 size: 16 residues. The CDR3 loop reads CASSLFRTGGTGELFF. Here the CDR3 DNA reads TGTGCCAGCAGCTTATTCAGGACAGGGGGGACCGGGGAGCTGTTTTTT. The whole variable domain, remainder taken from reference TRBV7-6 and TRBJ2-2, is GAGVSQSPRYKVTKRGQDVALRCDPISGHVSLYWYRQALGQGPEFLTYFNYEAQQDKSGLPNDRFSAERPEGSISTLTIQRTEQRDSAMYRCASSLFRTGGTGELFFGEGSRLTVL.

This sequence joins TRBV12-3 or TRBV12-4 and TRBJ2-1; 8 bases map to TRBD2. CDR3 size: 16 residues. The V gene end was trimmed by 5 bases and the J gene end by 2 bases; junction bases not matched to a gene: 8. CDR3 amino acids: CASSLPPGGPYNEQFF. Written as DNA, the CDR3 is TGTGCCAGCAGTCTACCCCCGGGGGGGCCCTACAATGAGCAGTTCTTC.

This clonotype was counted only a few times. The J gene is TRBJ2-7, the V gene TRBV28; D ambiguous. V dropped 5 bases and J dropped 4 bases, with 15 bases sitting between them. Per germline, CDR1 MDHEN and CDR2 SYDVKM. This CDR3 region has 14 residues. The CDR3 here is CASSPSPGQYEQYV. The DNA for the CDR3 is TGTGCCAGCAGTCCCTCGCCTGGTCAGTACGAGCAGTACGTC.

This clonotype was detected a few times. This sequence joins TRBV10-3 and TRBJ2-7; possible D gene TRBD1, 6 bases. The germline V gene has CDR1 ENHRY and CDR2 SYGVKD. V gave up 8 bases and J gave up 3 bases, with 17 bases separating them. This CDR3 region has 14 residues. The DNA of the CDR3 is TGTGCCATCTTACGATCGGACAGAGGCTACGAGCAGTACTTC. Its protein is CAILRSDRGYEQYF.

This clonotype appeared a single time. This chain links TRBV6-6 with TRBJ1-3; maybe TRBD1 (5 bases). In germline, CDR1 is MNHNY, CDR2 SVGAGI (reference sequence). The CDR3 spans 16 residues. Trimming pared 1 base from V and 3 bases from J, leaving 13 bases between. The CDR3 coding sequence is TGTGCCAGCAGTTACTACCAGGGCGCGGATGGAAACACCATATATTTT. It translates to CASSYYQGADGNTIYF.

The chain uses TRBV5-1 and TRBJ1-2, with TRBD1 matching 7 bases. This CDR3 is built from 14 residues. J was trimmed by 7 bases and V by 0 bases; bases with no gene match: 6. Germline CDR1 and CDR2: SGHRS and YFSETQ. Here the CDR3 reads CASSLDRQGRGYTF. CDR3 in DNA: TGCGCCAGCAGCTTGGACAGACAGGGTCGTGGCTACACCTTC.

The genes are TRBV4-3 and TRBJ1-1, with D possibly matching TRBD1 (6 bases). This CDR3 has 16 amino acids. The germline V gene has CDR1 LGHNA and CDR2 YSLEER. V was shortened by 1 base and J by 4 bases, with 16 bases between the two germline ends. This chain's CDR3 is CASSQAGGGGSTEAFF. The DNA for the CDR3 is TGCGCCAGCAGCCAAGCTGGGGGGGGCGGGAGCACTGAAGCTTTCTTT.

As to this clonotype: A much more abundant neighbour one base away suggests this may be a read error. V and J are TRBV5-4 and TRBJ2-3; TRBD2 matches 8 bases. Germline-derived CDR1 and CDR2 are SGHNT and YYREEE (reference sequence). The trim removed 3 bases at V and 0 bases at J, leaving 3 bases unmatched. The CDR3 has 15 residues. The CDR3 nucleotides read TGTGCCAGCAGCTCGCGGGGGGATAGCACAGATACGCAGTATTTT. Translating it yields CASSSRGDSTDTQYF. Full variable domain (missing parts from reference TRBV5-4 and TRBJ2-3): ETGVTQSPTHLIKTRGQQVTLRCSSQSGHNTVSWYQQALGQGPQFIFQYYREEENGRGNFPPRFSGLQFPNYSSELNVNALELDDSALYLCASSSRGDSTDTQYFGPGTRLTVL.

This chain links TRBV7-9 with TRBJ2-1; D is undetermined. Germline values: CDR1 SEHNR, CDR2 FQNEAQ (reference sequence). CDR3 length equals 14 residues. V gave up 0 bases and J gave up 5 bases, with 8 bases separating them. This CDR3 is CASSLAFEDNEQFF. Here the CDR3 DNA reads TGTGCCAGCAGCTTAGCTTTCGAGGACAATGAGCAGTTCTTC.

The rearrangement uses TRBV24-1 and TRBJ2-1; maybe TRBD1 (6 bases). In germline, CDR1 is KGHDR, CDR2 SFDVKD. Trimming took off 9 bases at V and 2 bases at J, with 10 bases between the two ends. The CDR3 is 13 amino acids. The CDR3: CATHGDTYNEQFF. CDR3 DNA: TGTGCCACCCACGGGGACACCTACAATGAGCAGTTCTTC.

The rearrangement links TRBV5-1 to TRBJ2-2; no definite D call. V shed 4 bases and J shed 0 bases, with 4 bases lying between them. This CDR3 has 13 amino acids. Germline CDR1 is SGHRS and CDR2 is YFSETQ. The CDR3 nucleotides are TGCGCCAGCAGCGCAGCGAACACCGGGGAGCTGTTTTTT. This sequence encodes CASSAANTGELFF. Combining the CDR3 with reference TRBV5-1 and TRBJ2-2 gives the whole variable domain KAGVTQTPRYLIKTRGQQVTLSCSPISGHRSVSWYQQTPGQGLQFLFEYFSETQRNKGNFPGRFSGRQFSNSRSEMNVSTLELGDSALYLCASSAANTGELFFGEGSRLTVL.

The sample holds a few counts of this clonotype. This chain links TRBV10-3 with TRBJ1-2; 7 bases are a match to TRBD1. Germline values: CDR1 ENHRY, CDR2 SYGVKD. The CDR3 is made up of 13 amino acids. The V gene end was trimmed by 7 bases and the J gene end by 6 bases; junction bases not matched to a gene: 8. DNA for the CDR3: TGTGCCATCAACAAGGGGGCGGTAGATGGCTACACCTTC. Its protein is CAINKGAVDGYTF.

This clonotype was seen more than once but under ten times. The rearrangement joins TRBV7-9 to TRBJ1-2, with 7 bases fitting TRBD1. Germline V gene lookup returns CDR1 SEHNR and CDR2 FQNEAQ (reference sequence). This CDR3 is 15 amino acids long. V lost 5 bases and J lost 4; bases outside the gene matches: 10. Here the CDR3 DNA reads TGTGCCAGCAGCCCGAGAGGACAGGACCTCTATGGCTACACCTTC. Amino acid sequence: CASSPRGQDLYGYTF.